This T cell receptor (beta chain) was identified in a study of technical replicates of blood from several donors. Measured with immunoSEQ multiplex PCR; TCRdb has only the in-frame clones, and not every one. The data contain about 70,000 clones, over 95% of them singletons. J lost 0 bases, V lost 1 base, and 11 bases had no gene match. The CDR3 runs to 18 residues. The germline V gene encodes CDR1 LGHNT and CDR2 FRNRAP. Sequenced material: T cells isolated from PBMCs. This receptor was obtained from a human donor in good health. J is TRBJ1-1 and V is TRBV12-5, with 7 bases that match TRBD1. DNA of the CDR3: TGTGCTAGTGGTTTGGGTGCGGGGACAGTGCTTATGAACACTGAAGCTTTCTTT. Protein product: CASGLGAGTVLMNTEAFF.